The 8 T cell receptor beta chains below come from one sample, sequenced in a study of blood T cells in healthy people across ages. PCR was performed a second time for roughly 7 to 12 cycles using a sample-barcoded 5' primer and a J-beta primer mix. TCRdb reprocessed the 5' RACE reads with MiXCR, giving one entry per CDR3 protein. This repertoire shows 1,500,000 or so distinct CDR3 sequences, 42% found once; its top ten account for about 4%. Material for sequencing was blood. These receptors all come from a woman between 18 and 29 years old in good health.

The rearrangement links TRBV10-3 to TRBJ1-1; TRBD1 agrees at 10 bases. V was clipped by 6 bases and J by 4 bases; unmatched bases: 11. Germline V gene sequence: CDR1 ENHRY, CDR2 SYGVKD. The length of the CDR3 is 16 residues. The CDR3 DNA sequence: TGTGCCATCAGGACCGGGACAGGGGACGGTAGCACTGAAGCTTTCTTT. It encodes CAIRTGTGDGSTEAFF.

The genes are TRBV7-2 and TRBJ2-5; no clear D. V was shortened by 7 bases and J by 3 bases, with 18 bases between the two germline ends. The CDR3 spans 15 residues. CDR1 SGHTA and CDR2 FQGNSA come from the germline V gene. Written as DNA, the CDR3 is TGTGCCAGCACCGGGCTTGTGATCAATGAAGAGACCCAGTACTTC. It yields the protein CASTGLVINEETQYF.

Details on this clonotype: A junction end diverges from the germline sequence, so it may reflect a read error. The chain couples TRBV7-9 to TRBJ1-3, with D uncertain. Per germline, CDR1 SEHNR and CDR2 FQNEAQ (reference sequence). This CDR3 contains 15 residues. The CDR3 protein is CAGSRIAYSGNTIYF. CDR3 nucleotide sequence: TGTGCCGGCAGCCGAATCGCTTACTCTGGAAACACCATATATTTT.

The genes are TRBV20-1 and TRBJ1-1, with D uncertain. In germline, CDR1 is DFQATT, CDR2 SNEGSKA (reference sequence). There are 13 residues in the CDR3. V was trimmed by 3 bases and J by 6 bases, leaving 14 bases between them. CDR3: CSASPPRHAEAFF. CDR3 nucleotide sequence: TGCAGTGCTAGTCCGCCTCGCCATGCTGAAGCTTTCTTT.

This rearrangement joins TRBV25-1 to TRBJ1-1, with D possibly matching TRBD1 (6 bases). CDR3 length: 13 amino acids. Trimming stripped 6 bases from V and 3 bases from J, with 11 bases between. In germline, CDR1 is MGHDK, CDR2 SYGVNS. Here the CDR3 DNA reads TGTGCCAGCAGGGCCACAGGGTACACTGAAGCTTTCTTT. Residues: CASRATGYTEAFF.

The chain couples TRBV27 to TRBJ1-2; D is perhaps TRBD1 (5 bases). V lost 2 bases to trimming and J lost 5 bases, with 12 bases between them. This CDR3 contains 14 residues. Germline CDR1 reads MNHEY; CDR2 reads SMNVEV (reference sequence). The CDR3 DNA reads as TGTGCCAGCAGTTTACTTGGGACGGATTATGGCTACACCTTC. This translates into CASSLLGTDYGYTF.

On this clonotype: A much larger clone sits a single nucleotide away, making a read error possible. CDR3 sequence (DNA): TGTGCCAGCAGCAGCCCCACAGGGCAGGGCTACACCTTC. Translation gives CASSSPTGQGYTF. This chain uses TRBV21-1 with TRBJ1-2; TRBD1 is the table's D call and was not checked against the DNA. TRBV21-1 is an annotated pseudogene. This CDR3 region has 13 residues.

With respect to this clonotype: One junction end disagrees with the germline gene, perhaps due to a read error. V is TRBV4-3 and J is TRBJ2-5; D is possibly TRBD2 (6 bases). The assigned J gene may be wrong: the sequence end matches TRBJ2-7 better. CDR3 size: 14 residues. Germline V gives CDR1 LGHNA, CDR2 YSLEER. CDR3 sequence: CASGHSRTTYEQYF. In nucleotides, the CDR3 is TGCGCCAGCGGCCACTCCAGGACTACCTACGAGCAGTACTTC.